This record looks at one T cell receptor (beta chain) sequence and its context. Its antigen is unknown. The data were obtained in a study of CD8+ T cells in alopecia areata. Study observations and caveats: In scalp and blood, many expanded lesional clones persisted during tofacitinib. Tofacitinib significantly decreased scalp clonality and expanded CD8+ clones among top 100. In lesional scalp, particularly from alopecia totalis/universalis, clonality was higher than in normal scalp.

This sample's treatment: oral pan-JAK inhibitor, 5-10 mg twice daily. Sequencing templates came from extracted RNA that was reverse transcribed into cDNA. TCRdb's copy holds only in-frame clones and misses some; the assay was immunoSEQ multiplex PCR. Counted here are around 140,000 clones, roughly 52% occurring once; the ten biggest clones make up approximately 16%. Here the sequenced sample was CD8+ T cells sorted from blood, taken at week 4, from a patient treated with tofacitinib. This TCR came from a human donor with alopecia areata.

CDR3 protein: CASGDAAGGFYEQYF. In DNA form, the CDR3 reads TGTGCTAGTGGTGACGCCGCCGGGGGCTTCTACGAGCAGTACTTC. This chain joins TRBV12-5 and TRBJ2-7, with D perhaps matching TRBD1 or TRBD2 (6 bases each). The CDR3 spans 15 residues. V dropped 5 bases and J dropped 3 bases, with 17 bases sitting between them. From germline, CDR1 is LGHNT and CDR2 FRNRAP.